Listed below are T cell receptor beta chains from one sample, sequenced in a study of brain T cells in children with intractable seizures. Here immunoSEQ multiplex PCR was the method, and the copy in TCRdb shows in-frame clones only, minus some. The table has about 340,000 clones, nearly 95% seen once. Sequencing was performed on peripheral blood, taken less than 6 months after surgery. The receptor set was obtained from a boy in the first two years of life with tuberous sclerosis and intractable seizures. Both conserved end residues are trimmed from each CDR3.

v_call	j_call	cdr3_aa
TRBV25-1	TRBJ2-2	ATTGFSHGELF
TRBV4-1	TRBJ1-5	ASSQSPQGYSNQPQH
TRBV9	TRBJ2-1	ASRPLAGGVNEQF
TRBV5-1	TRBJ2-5	ASSLTGSEGGTQY
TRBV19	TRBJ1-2	ASSNDRENYGYT
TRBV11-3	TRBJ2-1	ASSLWGSSYNEQF
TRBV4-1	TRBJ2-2	ASSSFANTGELF
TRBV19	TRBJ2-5	ASKENAGSPETQY
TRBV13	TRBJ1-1	ASSLGQTGVNTEAF
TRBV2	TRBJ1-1	ATTKDGLLNTEAF
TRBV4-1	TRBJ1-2	ASSQAGQGKVPYGYT
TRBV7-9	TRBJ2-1	ASSFFGTGYNEQF
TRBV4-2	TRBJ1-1	ASSQGDRANTEAF
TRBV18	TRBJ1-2	ASSFLQGDGYT
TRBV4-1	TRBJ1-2	ASSQSQAGFLGYT
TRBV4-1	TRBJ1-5	ASSQQGGGNQPQH
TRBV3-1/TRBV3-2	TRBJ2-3	ASSQVSGAGDTQY
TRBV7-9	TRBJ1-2	ASSSPGQGVRGYT
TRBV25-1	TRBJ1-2	ASSPGQTSGGYT
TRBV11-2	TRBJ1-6	ASSPSSYNSPLH
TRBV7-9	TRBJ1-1	ASSFVSRVTEAF
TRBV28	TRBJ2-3	ASVETATKTDTQY
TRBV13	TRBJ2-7	ASSSVSHEQY
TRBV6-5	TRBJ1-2	ASSYSGGRYGYT
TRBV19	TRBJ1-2	ASSWTGYNYGYT
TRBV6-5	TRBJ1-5	ASSGNRGQPQH
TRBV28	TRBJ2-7	ATDGRAVEQY
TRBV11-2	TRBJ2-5	ASSPPPGGQETQY
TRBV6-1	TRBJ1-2	ASSDLDYGYT
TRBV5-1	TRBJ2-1	ASSATDEQF
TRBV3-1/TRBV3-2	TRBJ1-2	ASSQVTTFSGQGFPIDGYT
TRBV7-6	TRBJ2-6	ASSLAGGANVLT
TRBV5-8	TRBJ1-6	ASSLEYSSYNSPLH
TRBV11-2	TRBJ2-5	ASSFSGQETQY
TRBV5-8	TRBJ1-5	ASSLDRGRQPQH
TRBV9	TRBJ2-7	ASSVMGQGAEEQY
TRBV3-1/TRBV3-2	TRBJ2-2	ASSQALAGKTGELF
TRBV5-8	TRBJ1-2	ASNNQGSMVYGYT
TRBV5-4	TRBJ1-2	ASSFERGSMGHGYT
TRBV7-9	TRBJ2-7	ASSPAPGDTAYEQY
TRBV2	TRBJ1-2	ASSDQTRGYGYT
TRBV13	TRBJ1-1	ASSLTGDWDTEAF
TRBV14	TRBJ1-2	ASSQSFYGYT
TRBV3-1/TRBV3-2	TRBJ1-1	ASSQDLGQNTEAF
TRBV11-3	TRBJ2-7	ASSGRDRVHEQY
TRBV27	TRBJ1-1	ASRRGSRIAEAF
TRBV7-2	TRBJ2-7	ATAASGGLGMREQY
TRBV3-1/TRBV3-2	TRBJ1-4	ASSQEIGPLRGEKLF
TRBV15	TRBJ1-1	ATSREGAWLGGEAF
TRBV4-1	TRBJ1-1	ASSLPTAGVPNTEAF
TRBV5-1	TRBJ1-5	ASSPTLGNQPQH
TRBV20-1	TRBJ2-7	SESPHGKQY
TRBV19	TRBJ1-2	ASSIPGQGYYGYT
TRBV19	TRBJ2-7	ASSMTSSYEQY
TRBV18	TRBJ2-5	ASSYKTDQETQY
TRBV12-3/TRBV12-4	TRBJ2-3	ASSAASTDTQY
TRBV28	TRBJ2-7	ASSSRLAGYEQY
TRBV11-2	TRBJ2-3	ASSPRLATDTQY
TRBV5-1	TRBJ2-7	ASSWEGAGGEQY